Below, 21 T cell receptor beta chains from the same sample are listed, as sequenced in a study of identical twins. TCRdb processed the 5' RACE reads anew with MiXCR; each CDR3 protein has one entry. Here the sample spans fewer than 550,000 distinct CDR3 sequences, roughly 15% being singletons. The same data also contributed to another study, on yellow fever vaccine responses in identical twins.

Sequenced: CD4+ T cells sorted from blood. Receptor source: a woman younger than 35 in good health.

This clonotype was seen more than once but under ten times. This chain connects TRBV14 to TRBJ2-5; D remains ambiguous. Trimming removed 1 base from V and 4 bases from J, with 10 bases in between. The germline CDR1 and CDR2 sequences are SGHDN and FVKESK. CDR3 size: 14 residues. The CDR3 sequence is CASSQGWARETQYF. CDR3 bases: TGTGCCAGCAGCCAAGGGTGGGCGAGAGAGACCCAGTACTTC.

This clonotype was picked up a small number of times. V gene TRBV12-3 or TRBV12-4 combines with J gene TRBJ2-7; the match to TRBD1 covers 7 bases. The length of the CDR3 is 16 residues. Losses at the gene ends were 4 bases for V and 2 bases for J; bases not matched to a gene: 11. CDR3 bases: TGTGCCAGCAGTTCAGGTACAGGGGCGCTACCCTACGAGCAGTACTTC. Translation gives CASSSGTGALPYEQYF.

As DNA, the CDR3 is TGCGCCAGCAGCTTGGCCGGGACAGGGGGCAGCTCTGGGGCCAACGTCCTGACTTTC. It is translated as CASSLAGTGGSSGANVLTF. This chain connects TRBV5-1 to TRBJ2-6; TRBD1 aligns across 12 bases. Looked up from germline, CDR1 is SGHRS and CDR2 is YFSETQ. This CDR3 is 19 amino acids long. V was pared by 0 bases and J by 0 bases, with 4 bases of the junction left unmatched.

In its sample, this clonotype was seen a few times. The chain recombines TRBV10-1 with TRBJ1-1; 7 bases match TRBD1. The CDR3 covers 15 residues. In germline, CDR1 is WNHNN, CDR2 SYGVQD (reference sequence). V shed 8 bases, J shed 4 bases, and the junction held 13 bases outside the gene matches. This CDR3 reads CASREGGAGSTEAFF. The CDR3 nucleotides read TGCGCCAGCCGCGAAGGGGGCGCGGGTTCCACTGAAGCTTTCTTT.

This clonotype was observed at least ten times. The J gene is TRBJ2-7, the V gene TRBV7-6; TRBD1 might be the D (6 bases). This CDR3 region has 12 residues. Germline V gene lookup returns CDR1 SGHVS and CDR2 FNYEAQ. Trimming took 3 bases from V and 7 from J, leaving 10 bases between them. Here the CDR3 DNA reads TGTGCCAGCAGCTTCCAGGGGTCTGAGCAGTACTTC. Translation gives CASSFQGSEQYF.

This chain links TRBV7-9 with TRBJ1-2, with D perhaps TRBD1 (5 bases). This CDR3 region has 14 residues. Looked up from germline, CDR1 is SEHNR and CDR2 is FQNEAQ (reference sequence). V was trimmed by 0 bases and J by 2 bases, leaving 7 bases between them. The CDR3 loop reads CASSLAPGNYGYTF. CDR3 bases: TGTGCCAGCAGCTTAGCTCCAGGGAACTATGGCTACACCTTC.

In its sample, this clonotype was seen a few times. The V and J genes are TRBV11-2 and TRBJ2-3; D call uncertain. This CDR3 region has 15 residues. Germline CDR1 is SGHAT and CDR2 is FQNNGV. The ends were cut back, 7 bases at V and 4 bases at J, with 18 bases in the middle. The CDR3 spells CASKTQHGIADTQYF. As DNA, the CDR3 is TGTGCCAGCAAAACCCAGCACGGCATAGCAGATACGCAGTATTTT. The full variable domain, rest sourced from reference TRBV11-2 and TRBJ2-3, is EAGVAQSPRYKIIEKRQSVAFWCNPISGHATLYWYQQILGQGPKLLIQFQNNGVVDDSQLPKDRFSAERLKGVDSTLKIQPAKLEDSAVYLCASKTQHGIADTQYFGPGTRLTVL.

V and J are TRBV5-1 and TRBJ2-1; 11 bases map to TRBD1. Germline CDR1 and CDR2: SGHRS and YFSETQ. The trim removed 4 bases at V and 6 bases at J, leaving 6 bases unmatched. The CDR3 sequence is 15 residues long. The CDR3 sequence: CASSIGTGGRNEQFF. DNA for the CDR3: TGCGCCAGCAGCATCGGGACAGGGGGACGCAATGAGCAGTTCTTC.

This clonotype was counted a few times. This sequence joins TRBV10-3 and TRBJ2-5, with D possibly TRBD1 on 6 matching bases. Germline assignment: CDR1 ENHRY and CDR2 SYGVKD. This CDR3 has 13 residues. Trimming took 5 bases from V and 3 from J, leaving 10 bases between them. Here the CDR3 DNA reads TGTGCCATCAGTCCCTCAGGGGAAGAGACCCAGTACTTC. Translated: CAISPSGEETQYF.

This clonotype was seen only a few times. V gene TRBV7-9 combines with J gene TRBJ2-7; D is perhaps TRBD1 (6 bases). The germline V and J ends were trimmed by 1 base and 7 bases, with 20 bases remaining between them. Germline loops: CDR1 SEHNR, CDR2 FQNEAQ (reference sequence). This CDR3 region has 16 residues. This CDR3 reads CASSLGILGAGWEQYF. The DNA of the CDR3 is TGTGCCAGCAGCTTAGGCATACTGGGGGCAGGCTGGGAGCAGTACTTC.

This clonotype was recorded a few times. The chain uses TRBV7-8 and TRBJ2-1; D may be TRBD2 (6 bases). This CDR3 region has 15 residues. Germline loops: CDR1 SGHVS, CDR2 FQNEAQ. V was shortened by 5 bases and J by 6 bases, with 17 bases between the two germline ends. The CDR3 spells CASSGRDFVFNEQFF. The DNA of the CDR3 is TGTGCCAGCAGCGGCCGGGACTTCGTCTTCAATGAGCAGTTCTTC.

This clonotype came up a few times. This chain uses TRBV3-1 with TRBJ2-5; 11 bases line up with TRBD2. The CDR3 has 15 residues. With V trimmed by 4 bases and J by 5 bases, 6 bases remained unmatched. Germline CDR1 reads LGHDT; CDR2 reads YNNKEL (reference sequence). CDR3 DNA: TGTGCCAGCAGCCCCCAACTAGCGGGAGTGGAGACCCAGTACTTC. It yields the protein CASSPQLAGVETQYF.

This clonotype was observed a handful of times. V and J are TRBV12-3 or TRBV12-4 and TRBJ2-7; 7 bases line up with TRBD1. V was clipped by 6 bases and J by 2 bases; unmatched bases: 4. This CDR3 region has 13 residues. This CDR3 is CASSQGDPYEQYF. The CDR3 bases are TGTGCCAGCAGCCAGGGGGACCCCTACGAGCAGTACTTC.

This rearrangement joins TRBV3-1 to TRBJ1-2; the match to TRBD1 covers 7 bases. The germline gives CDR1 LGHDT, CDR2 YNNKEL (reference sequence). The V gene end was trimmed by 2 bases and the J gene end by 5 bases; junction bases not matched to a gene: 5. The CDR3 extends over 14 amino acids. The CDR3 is CASSQTRTGYGYTF. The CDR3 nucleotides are TGTGCCAGCAGCCAAACTCGGACAGGTTATGGCTACACCTTC.

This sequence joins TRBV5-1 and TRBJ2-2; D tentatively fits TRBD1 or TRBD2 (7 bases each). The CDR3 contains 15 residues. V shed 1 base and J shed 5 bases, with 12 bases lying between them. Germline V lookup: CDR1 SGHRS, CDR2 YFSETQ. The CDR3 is CASSLNQGGTGELFF. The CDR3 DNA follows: TGCGCCAGCAGCTTGAATCAGGGGGGGACCGGGGAGCTGTTTTTT.

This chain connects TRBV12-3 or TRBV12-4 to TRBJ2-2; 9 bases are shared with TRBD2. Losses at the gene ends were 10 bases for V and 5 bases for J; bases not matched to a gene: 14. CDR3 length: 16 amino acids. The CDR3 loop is CATNSGGRARTGELFF. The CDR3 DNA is TGTGCCACTAACTCGGGCGGGAGGGCCCGAACCGGGGAGCTGTTTTTT.

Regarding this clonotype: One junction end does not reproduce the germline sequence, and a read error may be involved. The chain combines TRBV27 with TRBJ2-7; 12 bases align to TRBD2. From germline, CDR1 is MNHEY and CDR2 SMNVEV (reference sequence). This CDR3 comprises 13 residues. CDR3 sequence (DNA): TGTGCCACCAGTGGACTAGCGGGGTTCGAGCAGTACTTC. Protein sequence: CATSGLAGFEQYF.

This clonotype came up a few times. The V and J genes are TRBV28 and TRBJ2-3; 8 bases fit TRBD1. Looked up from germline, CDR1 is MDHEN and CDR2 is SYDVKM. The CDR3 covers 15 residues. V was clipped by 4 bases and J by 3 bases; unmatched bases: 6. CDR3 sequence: CASSSHRGSTDTQYF. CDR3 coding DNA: TGTGCCAGCAGTTCCCACAGGGGGTCGACAGATACGCAGTATTTT.

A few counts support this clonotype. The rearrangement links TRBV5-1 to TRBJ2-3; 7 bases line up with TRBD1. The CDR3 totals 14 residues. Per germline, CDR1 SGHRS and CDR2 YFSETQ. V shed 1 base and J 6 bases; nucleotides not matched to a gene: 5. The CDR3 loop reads CASSLLGGADTQYF. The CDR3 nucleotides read TGCGCCAGCAGCTTGTTAGGGGGCGCGGATACGCAGTATTTT.

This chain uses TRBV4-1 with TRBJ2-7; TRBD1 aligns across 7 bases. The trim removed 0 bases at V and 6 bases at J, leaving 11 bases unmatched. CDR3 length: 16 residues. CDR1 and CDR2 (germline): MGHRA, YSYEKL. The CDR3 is CASSQDFPDRVVEQYF. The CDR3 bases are TGCGCCAGCAGCCAAGATTTCCCCGACAGGGTGGTCGAGCAGTACTTC.

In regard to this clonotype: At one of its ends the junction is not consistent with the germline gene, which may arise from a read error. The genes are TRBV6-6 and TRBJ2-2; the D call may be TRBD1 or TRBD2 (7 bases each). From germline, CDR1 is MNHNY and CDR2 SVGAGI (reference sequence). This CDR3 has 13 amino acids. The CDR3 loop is CDSRGGATGELFF. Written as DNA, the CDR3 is TGTGACAGCAGGGGGGGAGCCACCGGGGAGCTGTTTTTT.